This record looks at one T cell receptor (beta chain) sequence and its context. Antigen unknown. PCR was performed using 60 Vbeta and 13 Jbeta primers. Original handling: Later, some 75 million unique TCR beta chains were counted in an analysis, and around 11 million of them were shared. Libraries were prepared by immunoSEQ multiplex PCR; TCRdb keeps only in-frame clonotypes and omits some of them. That table gives V, J and clone size, and the DNA gave D and trimming. The repertoire holds 180,000 or so clones, approximately 80% seen once, with around 1.6% in the top ten. This sample is drawn from a study of cytomegalovirus exposure and HLA in healthy donors. Study results and caveats: Because they were indistinguishable, some V segments, including TRBV6-2 and TRBV6-3, were excluded.

The V gene lost 5 bases and the J gene lost 13 bases, with 18 bases spanning the gap. CDR3 size: 14 residues. The germline CDR1 and CDR2 sequences are LNHDA and SQIVND (reference sequence). The rearrangement links TRBV19 to TRBJ1-6; D may be TRBD1 (6 bases). The sequencing input was PBMCs. The receptor was isolated from a man aged 18 to 29 in good health and CMV-seronegative. The CDR3: CASSERGGGIPLHF. CDR3 bases: TGTGCCAGTAGTGAAAGAGGGGGGGGTATCCCCCTCCACTTT.